A single sample is the source of the 5 T cell receptor beta chains below, sequenced in a study of breast tumors, draining lymph nodes, adjacent tissues. TCRdb called the multiplex PCR reads again in MiXCR, with one record for every CDR3 protein. Of 270,000 or so distinct CDR3 sequences listed, over 30% are singletons. Samples came from axillary lymph nodes draining the breast cancer. The sequenced sample consisted of axillary lymph node tissue. Receptors were obtained from a female donor with breast cancer. Some clones in this sample may be carry-over from other donors' samples.

The sample holds many counts of this clonotype. The V and J genes are TRBV12-3 or TRBV12-4 and TRBJ2-7; D not certain. The CDR3 loop spans 11 amino acids. The V end lost 3 bases, the J end lost 5 bases, and 5 bases lay between the germline ends. The CDR3 DNA is TGTGCCAGCAGTTTTAAGAACGAGCAGTACTTC. Protein: CASSFKNEQYF.

This clonotype was observed many times. V and J are TRBV24-1 and TRBJ2-7; D remains ambiguous. The V and J ends lost 6 bases and 3 bases respectively, with 17 bases between them. CDR1 KGHDR and CDR2 SFDVKD come from the germline V gene. The CDR3 consists of 15 residues. The CDR3 is CATSSGFSRVYEQYF. The CDR3 nucleotides read TGTGCCACCAGTTCCGGGTTCTCGCGAGTCTACGAGCAGTACTTC.

Of note for this clonotype: It may be a read error: a sequence one base away is much more abundant. This sequence joins TRBV6-1 and TRBJ2-3; tentatively, D is TRBD2 (5 bases). This CDR3 is 15 amino acids long. From germline, CDR1 is MNHNS and CDR2 SASEGT. The ends were cut back, 4 bases at V and 3 bases at J, with 14 bases in the middle. The CDR3 reads CASSVGWESTDTQYF. DNA for the CDR3: TGTGCCAGCAGTGTAGGGTGGGAGTCAACAGATACGCAGTATTTT.

Comment on this clonotype: This may come from a read error, since a much larger clone is one base off. V and J are TRBV6-1 and TRBJ1-5; 7 positions agree with TRBD1. The CDR3 consists of 13 residues. The ends lost 5 bases at V and 6 bases at J; junction bases unmatched: 4. The germline V gene encodes CDR1 MNHNS and CDR2 SASEGT. In nucleotides, the CDR3 is TGTGCCAGCAGTCAGGGGGTCGGTCAGCCCCAGCATTTT. Translation gives CASSQGVGQPQHF.

This clonotype was found many times. The rearrangement uses TRBV4-1 and TRBJ1-5; unclear D gene. Looked up from germline, CDR1 is MGHRA and CDR2 is YSYEKL. The CDR3 is made up of 16 amino acids. V was pared by 1 base and J by 0 bases, with 10 bases between. The CDR3 sequence is CASSQGSVGSNQPQHF. The CDR3, as DNA: TGCGCCAGCAGCCAAGGCAGCGTAGGTAGCAATCAGCCCCAGCATTTT.